The 21 T cell receptor beta chains below were found in one sample sequenced in a study of cytomegalovirus exposure and HLA in healthy donors. Primers: 60 Vbeta forward and 13 Jbeta reverse. The assay was immunoSEQ multiplex PCR, and TCRdb's table has in-frame clones only and misses some. The repertoire includes 180,000 or so clones, 75% to 85% of them detected once, and 1.5% to 2% sits in the top ten. Sequenced input: PBMCs. The receptors were sampled from a man aged 18 to 30 in good health and CMV-seronegative.

This rearrangement joins TRBV28 to TRBJ2-7; a weak D match, TRBD2 (6 bases). This CDR3 is built from 14 residues. V lost 3 bases and J 4 bases, leaving 13 bases between the germline ends. Germline V gene data show CDR1 as MDHEN and CDR2 as SYDVKM. The CDR3 DNA reads TGTGCCAGCAGTTTTAGGCGGGAAAAATACGAGCAGTACTTC. Amino acid sequence: CASSFRREKYEQYF.

The rearrangement joins TRBV6-6 to TRBJ1-1; 7 bases map to TRBD1. CDR3 length: 14 residues. V was clipped by 8 bases and J by 1 base; unmatched bases: 7. Germline CDR1 reads MNHNY; CDR2 reads SVGAGI (reference sequence). CDR3 coding DNA: TGTGCCAGCCACGGAGGGGGCCCGAACACTGAAGCTTTCTTT. Encoded protein: CASHGGGPNTEAFF.

The chain is built from TRBV5-4 and TRBJ1-2, with D maybe TRBD1 (6 bases). Germline CDR1 reads SGHNT; CDR2 reads YYREEE (reference sequence). V lost 0 bases and J lost 8, with 17 bases in between. The CDR3 is 15 amino acids. CDR3 nucleotides: TGTGCCAGCAGCTTGGCCTCGGGCGGGGGCAGCGGCTACACCTTC. Translating it yields CASSLASGGGSGYTF.

This clone was recorded a few times. The chain employs TRBV5-8 and TRBJ1-2, with 8 bases that match TRBD1. After removal of 5 bases from V and 2 bases from J, the junction contained 5 bases not matched to a gene. This CDR3 is built from 14 residues. CDR1 is SGHTS, CDR2 YDEGEE, per germline. This chain's CDR3 is CASRRRGPNYGYTF. CDR3 coding DNA: TGTGCCAGCAGACGCAGGGGGCCCAACTATGGCTACACCTTC.

The sample holds a few counts of this clone. V is TRBV27 and J is TRBJ2-1; 9 positions agree with TRBD2. The CDR3 extends over 13 amino acids. Germline trimming cut 8 bases from V and 4 bases from J; bases unmatched to any gene: 3. Germline assignment: CDR1 MNHEY and CDR2 SMNVEV (reference sequence). CDR3 amino acids: CASLSGRYNEQFF. In DNA, the CDR3 is TGTGCCAGCCTGAGCGGGAGGTACAATGAGCAGTTCTTC.

In this sample, this clone turned up a few times. V is TRBV6-6 and J is TRBJ1-1; 8 nucleotides line up with TRBD1. After removal of 5 bases from V and 8 bases from J, the junction contained 4 bases not matched to a gene. CDR3 size: 12 residues. Germline V gives CDR1 MNHNY, CDR2 SVGAGI (reference sequence). The DNA for the CDR3 is TGTGCCAGCAGTCGGCGGGACAGGGAAGCTTTCTTT. It is translated as CASSRRDREAFF.

This clone was counted only a few times. The genes are TRBV4-2 and TRBJ2-1; weak D call: TRBD1 (5 bases). Germline V gene sequence: CDR1 LGHNA, CDR2 YNFKEQ. The CDR3 loop spans 13 amino acids. Trimming shortened V by 0 bases and J by 9 bases, and 9 bases separated the two germline ends. The CDR3 protein is CASSQDLQGEQFF. In DNA form, the CDR3 reads TGTGCCAGCAGCCAAGATTTGCAGGGTGAGCAGTTCTTC.

CDR3 sequence reads: CSVVGSLNTEAFF. In DNA, the CDR3 is TGCAGCGTCGTCGGTAGCTTGAACACTGAAGCTTTCTTT. The chain combines TRBV29-1 with TRBJ1-1; no definite D call. Deletions cut 6 bases from V and 0 bases from J, with 11 bases between. Germline V gene sequence: CDR1 SQVTM, CDR2 ANQGSEA. The CDR3 sequence is 13 residues long.

The chain links TRBV28 to TRBJ2-5, with TRBD2 as a possible D gene (6 bases). The J call may be wrong; the DNA end is better matched by TRBJ2-7. The V gene's germline CDR1 is MDHEN and CDR2 SYDVKM. CDR3 length equals 13 residues. CDR3 region: CASTGSPNYEQYF. For the CDR3, the DNA is TGTGCCAGCACCGGGAGCCCGAACTACGAGCAGTACTTC.

This clone was seen a handful of times. J is TRBJ1-6 and V is TRBV28; D is uncertain. The CDR3 spans 16 residues. Deletions cut 4 bases from V and 0 bases from J, with 10 bases between. The germline CDR1 and CDR2 sequences are MDHEN and SYDVKM. CDR3 loop: CASSYRLSSYNSPLHF. The CDR3 DNA reads TGTGCCAGCAGTTACCGTCTGAGCTCCTATAATTCACCCCTCCACTTT. Combining the CDR3 with reference TRBV28 and TRBJ1-6 gives the whole variable domain DVKVTQSSRYLVKRTGEKVFLECVQDMDHENMFWYRQDPGLGLRLIYFSYDVKMKEKGDIPEGYSVSREKKERFSLILESASTNQTSMYLCASSYRLSSYNSPLHFGNGTRLTVT.

There are a few counts of this clone. The rearrangement links TRBV11-2 to TRBJ2-1, with D hard to call. Trimming pared 1 base from V and 4 bases from J, leaving 11 bases between. The CDR3 loop spans 15 amino acids. CDR1 and CDR2 (germline): SGHAT, FQNNGV. The CDR3, as DNA: TGTGCCAGCAGCTTAGTAACATACCTTTACAATGAGCAGTTCTTC. This sequence encodes CASSLVTYLYNEQFF.

V gene TRBV5-4 combines with J gene TRBJ2-7; TRBD2 might be the D (7 bases). The CDR3 contains 16 residues. The germline V gene has CDR1 SGHNT and CDR2 YYREEE (reference sequence). The ends were cut back, 3 bases at V and 5 bases at J, with 21 bases in the middle. The DNA of the CDR3 is TGTGCCAGCAGCTCCAACTTGGGGACGGGGGGCGACGAGCAGTACTTC. This sequence encodes CASSSNLGTGGDEQYF.

On this clone: The junction does not match germline at one end; this may be a read error. The chain couples TRBV7-9 to TRBJ2-5; 7 nucleotides agree with TRBD1. This CDR3 spans 15 amino acids. In germline, CDR1 is SEHNR, CDR2 FQNEAQ (reference sequence). The CDR3 loop reads CSSSLLGTAQETQYF. CDR3 sequence (DNA): TGTTCCAGCAGCTTATTGGGGACAGCCCAAGAGACCCAGTACTTC.

This clone was seen only a few times. The rearrangement uses TRBV5-1 and TRBJ1-1, with TRBD1 as a possible D gene (6 bases). Trimming removed 7 bases at V and 5 bases at J, with 9 bases between. The germline V gene encodes CDR1 SGHRS and CDR2 YFSETQ. The CDR3 loop spans 11 amino acids. The CDR3 DNA follows: TGCGCCAGCCACAGGGAAACTGAAGCTTTCTTT. As protein: CASHRETEAFF.

This chain connects TRBV7-6 to TRBJ1-3; D gene unclear. Germline V lookup: CDR1 SGHVS, CDR2 FNYEAQ. The CDR3 length is 15 residues. V was trimmed by 1 base and J by 2 bases, leaving 9 bases between them. This CDR3 reads CASSLGATAGNTIYF. CDR3 coding DNA: TGTGCCAGCAGCTTAGGGGCGACCGCTGGAAACACCATATATTTT.

CDR3 DNA: TGTGCCAGCAGCCAAGTCGGGGGGGGTGAAACCCGAAAACTGTTTTTT. As protein: CASSQVGGGETRKLFF. The chain is built from TRBV4-2 and TRBJ1-4, with D possibly matching TRBD1 (5 bases). Trimming took off 1 base at V and 10 bases at J, with 19 bases between the two ends. Germline V gene lookup returns CDR1 LGHNA and CDR2 YNFKEQ. This CDR3 spans 16 amino acids.

As concerns this clone: An end of the junction does not agree with germline; a read error may underlie this. The chain combines TRBV5-1 with TRBJ2-3; 13 positions agree with TRBD2. Germline CDR1 SGHRS, CDR2 YFSETQ. The CDR3 runs 16 residues. CDR3 nucleotide sequence: TGCGCCAGCAGCTTCGGACTAGCGGGAGCGTTAGATGCGCAGTATTTT. Its translation is CASSFGLAGALDAQYF.

This chain uses TRBV6-4 with TRBJ2-1; 9 bases match TRBD2. From germline, CDR1 is MRHNA and CDR2 SNTAGT. The CDR3 spans 15 residues. Trimming at V came to 3 bases and at J to 6 bases, leaving 6 bases not matched to a gene. CDR3 loop: CASSDSSGSSNEQFF. CDR3 nucleotide sequence: TGTGCCAGCAGTGATAGTAGCGGGAGTAGCAATGAGCAGTTCTTC.

CDR3 sequence: CASSWGTADTQYF. The CDR3 bases are TGTGCCAGCAGCTGGGGGACAGCAGATACGCAGTATTTT. This sequence joins TRBV5-6 and TRBJ2-3; 7 nucleotides match TRBD1. Trimming cost V 3 bases and J 4 bases; bases outside gene matches: 2. The length of the CDR3 is 13 residues. The germline gives CDR1 SGHDT, CDR2 YYEEEE.

The table lists this clone with a few counts. The chain joins TRBV19 to TRBJ1-1, with TRBD1 matching 8 bases. CDR3 size: 13 residues. Germline CDR1 and CDR2: LNHDA and SQIVND (reference sequence). The ends lost 6 bases at V and 1 base at J; junction bases unmatched: 1. The CDR3 coding sequence is TGTGCCAGTAGGACAGGGGAGAACACTGAAGCTTTCTTT. This sequence encodes CASRTGENTEAFF. The full variable domain, with the rest looked up from reference TRBV19 and TRBJ1-1, is DGGITQSPKYLFRKEGQNVTLSCEQNLNHDAMYWYRQDPGQGLRLIYYSQIVNDFQKGDIAEGYSVSREKKESFPLTVTSAQKNPTAFYLCASRTGENTEAFFGQGTRLTVV.

Only a few counts were recorded for this clone. The chain uses TRBV7-2 and TRBJ2-5; the match to TRBD2 covers 9 bases. This CDR3 has 15 amino acids. The ends lost 1 base at V and 5 bases at J; junction bases unmatched: 5. Germline-derived CDR1 and CDR2 are SGHTA and FQGNSA. The CDR3 nucleotides are TGTGCCAGCAGCTTAGATGCTAGCGGGACGGAGACCCAGTACTTC. Its translation: CASSLDASGTETQYF.